The 13 T cell receptor beta chains reported below all come from one sample, sequenced in a study of CD8 T cells in Susac syndrome (dated by TCRdb to about 2019). The library was built by means of the immunoSEQ multiplex PCR assay. RNA was extracted using the RNeasy kit, and roughly 0.5 to 1 microgram was reverse transcribed with random hexamers. TCRdb ran its own pipeline on the public reads, namely fastp trimming at Q25 and MiXCR clone calling, and kept in-frame beta chains. A single entry per CDR3 protein holds the most common genes and DNA from its merged rows. This sample holds roughly 180,000 distinct CDR3 sequences; approximately 94% were observed only once. The ten biggest clones cover around 0.11% of the sample. The specimen sequenced was CD4+ T cells from PBMCs. Receptor source: a human donor in good health.

The chain couples TRBV12-3 or TRBV12-4 to TRBJ1-2; TRBD1 agrees at 9 bases. V lost 3 bases and J lost 8; bases outside the gene matches: 1. The CDR3 length is 12 residues. Written as DNA, the CDR3 is TGTGCCAGCAGTTTTGGGACAGGGGGCTACACCTTC. This sequence encodes CASSFGTGGYTF.

The rearrangement joins TRBV19 to TRBJ1-5; the D is unclear. This CDR3 has 13 residues. Germline CDR1 and CDR2: LNHDA and SQIVND (reference sequence). V lost 11 bases and J 7 bases, leaving 18 bases between the germline ends. CDR3 region: CASSPGLGQPQHF. The DNA of the CDR3 is TGTGCCTCCTCCCCCGGGCTGGGACAGCCCCAGCATTTT.

The J gene is TRBJ2-1, the V gene TRBV20-1, with TRBD2 matching over 10 bases. The CDR3 runs 15 residues. Germline lookup yields CDR1 DFQATT and CDR2 SNEGSKA (reference sequence). The junction had 12 bases not matched to a gene; V was cut back by 6 bases and J by 7 bases. The CDR3 protein is CSAESGTSVLNEQFF. Here the CDR3 DNA reads TGCAGTGCAGAATCCGGGACTAGCGTGCTGAATGAGCAGTTCTTC.

The chain links TRBV27 to TRBJ2-2; D tentatively fits TRBD1 or TRBD2 (6 bases each). Deletions cut 7 bases from V and 5 bases from J, with 14 bases between. This CDR3 contains 14 residues. The germline V gene has CDR1 MNHEY and CDR2 SMNVEV (reference sequence). This CDR3 reads CASMDRLVTGELFF. DNA for the CDR3: TGTGCCAGCATGGACAGACTAGTAACCGGGGAGCTGTTTTTT.

CDR3 region: CSPRLGGNEQFF. The CDR3 DNA is TGCAGCCCTAGGTTAGGGGGCAATGAGCAGTTCTTC. The V call is TRBV20-1, the J call TRBJ2-1; a possible D gene is TRBD1 (6 bases). Per the germline V gene, CDR1 is DFQATT and CDR2 is SNEGSKA (reference sequence). This CDR3 is built from 12 residues.

The rearrangement joins TRBV29-1 to TRBJ2-2; 11 bases match TRBD2. Germline V gene lookup returns CDR1 SQVTM and CDR2 ANQGSEA. V shed 5 bases, J shed 8 bases, and the junction held 10 bases outside the gene matches. This CDR3 region has 15 residues. The CDR3 bases are TGCAGCGTTCCCCTCGGTAGCGGGAGGGTTGGGGAGCTGTTTTTT. Translated, it gives CSVPLGSGRVGELFF.

The gene calls are TRBV2 and TRBJ1-5; 7 bases line up with TRBD1. The J segment lost 7 bases and the V segment lost 4 bases, leaving 13 bases of the junction unmatched. The CDR3 covers 16 residues. Germline CDR1 and CDR2: SNHLY and FYNNEI. CDR3 protein: CASSARPGGVSQPQHF. The CDR3 DNA follows: TGTGCCAGCAGTGCTAGGCCAGGGGGTGTGTCGCAGCCCCAGCATTTT.

The chain couples TRBV20-1 to TRBJ2-1, with no clear D. V lost 0 bases and J 8 bases, leaving 11 bases between the germline ends. Germline assignment: CDR1 DFQATT and CDR2 SNEGSKA (reference sequence). This CDR3 spans 13 amino acids. Here the CDR3 DNA reads TGCAGTGCTAGAGATGCGGCCAAGGATGAGCAGTTCTTC. Translating gives CSARDAAKDEQFF.

The CDR3: CASSPGVGQVGETQYF. In nucleotides, the CDR3 is TGTGCCAGCAGTCCTGGAGTGGGACAGGTGGGGGAGACCCAGTACTTC. The genes are TRBV27 and TRBJ2-5, with 8 bases fitting TRBD1. The CDR3 runs 16 residues. V was pared by 5 bases and J by 5 bases, with 13 bases of the junction left unmatched. CDR1 is MNHEY, CDR2 SMNVEV, per germline (reference sequence).

The chain joins TRBV3-1 to TRBJ1-1, with 10 bases matching TRBD1. Germline-derived CDR1 and CDR2 are LGHDT and YNNKEL (reference sequence). Trimming took 4 bases from V and 4 from J; bases not matched to a gene: 3. The CDR3 spans 14 residues. The CDR3 sequence is CASSPRDRGTEAFF. CDR3 nucleotides: TGTGCCAGCAGCCCCCGGGACAGGGGCACTGAAGCTTTCTTT.

The V gene is TRBV27, the J gene TRBJ2-3; D unresolved. Between the trimmed V and J ends, which lost 5 bases and 5 bases, there was a span of 14 bases. Germline CDR1 reads MNHEY; CDR2 reads SMNVEV (reference sequence). CDR3 length: 14 residues. Here the CDR3 DNA reads TGTGCCAGCAGTCCCCGGGCGGTGGGAGATACGCAGTATTTT. Translation gives CASSPRAVGDTQYF.

The V call is TRBV12-3 or TRBV12-4, the J call TRBJ2-5, with a possible D match to TRBD1 (6 bases). CDR3 length: 14 residues. V was cut by 7 bases and J by 2 bases, with 14 bases left in between. Here the CDR3 reads CASNPQGSQETQYF. The CDR3 DNA sequence: TGTGCCAGCAATCCCCAGGGGAGTCAAGAGACCCAGTACTTC.

This chain links TRBV20-1 with TRBJ2-7; D is undetermined. The CDR3 covers 11 residues. Germline assignment: CDR1 DFQATT and CDR2 SNEGSKA (reference sequence). Deletions cut 1 base from V and 3 bases from J, with 4 bases between. The CDR3 protein is CSARADYEQYF. The CDR3 bases are TGCAGTGCTAGAGCAGACTACGAGCAGTACTTC.